In this sample, the clone carrying this T cell receptor (beta chain) turned up many times. The data stem from a study of early T cells in non-severe SARS-CoV-2 infection. Overall study: The input, bulk RNA from unsorted whole blood, was sequenced, and chains were unpaired.

The V gene's germline CDR1 is KGHSH and CDR2 LQKENI. The CDR3 sequence is 14 residues long. V shed 2 bases, J shed 4 bases, and the junction held 3 bases outside the gene matches. Researchers attached unique molecular identifiers to individual cDNA molecules. Using its own MiXCR run on the 5' RACE reads, TCRdb lists one record per CDR3 protein. The table lists about 110,000 distinct CDR3 sequences, 9% to 14% of them singletons. The chain employs TRBV18 and TRBJ1-1; 8 nucleotides line up with TRBD1. Material for sequencing was whole blood. The TCR originated in an adult who was a healthcare worker with PCR-confirmed SARS-CoV-2 infection or an uninfected control (not recorded which). CDR3 protein: CASSPLTGATEAFF. The DNA for the CDR3 is TGTGCCAGCTCACCATTGACAGGGGCCACTGAAGCTTTCTTT.